The entry below describes one TCR beta chain. This clonotype was seen more than once but under ten times. Its antigen target is currently unknown. No base-level quality is on record; no much larger clone is a single base apart. Cut back by 1 base and 6 bases, the V and J ends lie 13 bases apart. Including cysteine and phenylalanine, the CDR3 has 15 amino acids. Kept here is only the CDR3 DNA, which spans 45 bases and is read in frame from base 1. Taken from the germline V gene (reference sequence), the CDR1 and CDR2 loops are DFQATT and SNEGSKA. This record comes from a study of T-cell memory formation after mild COVID-19 (dated by TCRdb to the early 2020s). With regard to the full study: TCR sequence clusters from the two donors were largely donor specific. In a couple of donors, T-cell clones that expanded and contracted after mild COVID-19 were tracked by sequencing TCRalpha and TCRbeta repertoires over time. The cohort was made up of two young adult volunteers, one female and one male, who were previously healthy. Findings and caveats that apply to the study as a whole: Contracting CD4+ clones appeared mostly in the CM and EM memory subsets, whereas CD8+ clones were enriched in EMRA. Some responding clones were detected in pre-infection memory, suggesting pre-existing cross-reactive memory T cells joined the SARS-CoV-2 response. Only a couple of mild cases were covered in the study, and larger cohorts including severe cases with pre-infection samples were considered necessary. Whether the second-wave clones peaking on day 37 were SARS-CoV-2 specific was not confirmed. Clones contracting from day 15 to 85 had balanced CD4/CD8 phenotypes, while a second wave expanding from day 15 to 37 was biased towards CD4+.

The sequencer was an Illumina NovaSeq 6000. Using 5'RACE with constant-segment primers, TCRalpha and TCRbeta cDNA libraries were constructed, with sample barcodes and unique molecular identifiers added in the process. Trizol reagent was used to extract RNA from every sample. Library amplification was performed in two PCR steps, and a second sample barcode and Illumina TruSeq adapters were introduced in the second step. Sequencing of the libraries was done on an Illumina NovaSeq, producing 2 x 150 bp paired-end reads. On the study's bioinformatics: The reads were demultiplexed and collapsed into UMI-guided consensus sequences using migec v1.2.7. Using mixcr v2.1.11, the UMI consensuses were aligned to TRA and TRB V and J templates and assembled into clonotypes. Expanded or contracted clonotypes were those called significant by both edgeR and NoisET, with noise models trained on biological replicates. For edgeR calls, the cutoffs were a false discovery rate-adjusted p below 0.01 and a log2 fold-change threshold of 1. As an exploratory analysis of dynamics, max-normalized trajectories of the 1000 most abundant clonotypes were examined by PCA with hierarchical clustering. Separately sequenced CD4+ and CD8+ repertoires were used to assign a CD4 or CD8 phenotype to each responding clone. Using fastp trimming at Q25 and MiXCR clonotype assembly, TCRdb reanalyzed the public sequencing data and kept in-frame beta chains. Entries are consolidated by CDR3 protein sequence, retaining the most common genes and DNA. The V and J calls shown here were made by TCRdb, not taken from the authors' results. The sample table holds 220,000 or so distinct CDR3 sequences, of which about 9.2% were seen once. The ten most abundant clones make up 3% to 4.5% of the sample.

PBMCs were isolated by Ficoll-Paque density gradient centrifugation. Material for sequencing was PBMCs or a T cell subset sorted from them (not recorded which). Rearrangement joined TRBV20-1 to TRBJ1-6, with TRBD1 as a weak D call on 5 bases. This TCR was sampled from a man younger than 35 who had mild COVID-19 (a few samples of this study predate the infection). The sample titles of this study are shuffled in the database, so cell type and time point are left out; the donor was told from shared clones. The sequenced DNA is TGCAGTGCTAGAGTTGGGCAGGGACTTAATTCACCCCTCCACTTT. Its product reads: CSARVGQGLNSPLHF.